This entry lists 12 T cell receptor beta chains sequenced from one sample in a study of blood T cells in healthy people across ages. It was with a sample-barcoded 5' primer and a J-beta primer mix that a second PCR of roughly 7 to 12 cycles was run. TCRdb passed the 5' RACE reads through MiXCR, listing each CDR3 protein once. The sample holds hundreds of thousands of distinct CDR3 sequences, 32% seen once. Sequenced input: blood. These receptors were obtained from a woman at least 80 years old in good health.

Many counts were recorded for this clonotype. This CDR3 reads CASSFLRGNGYTF. CDR3 nucleotide sequence: TGTGCCAGCAGTTTTCTCAGGGGGAACGGCTACACCTTC. The gene calls are TRBV6-5 and TRBJ1-2; TRBD1 matches 7 bases. Trimming removed 4 bases from V and 8 bases from J; junction bases left unmatched: 7. The CDR3 is 13 amino acids. Germline CDR1 MNHEY, CDR2 SVGAGI.

In its sample, this clonotype was seen many times. The CDR3 sequence: CAGSRGQSNTEAFF. The CDR3 coding sequence is TGTGCCGGCTCGCGAGGACAGTCGAACACTGAAGCTTTCTTT. The gene calls are TRBV5-4 and TRBJ1-1; D perhaps matches TRBD1 (6 bases). Between the trimmed V and J ends, which lost 10 bases and 1 base, there was a span of 17 bases. Germline CDR1 SGHNT, CDR2 YYREEE (reference sequence). The CDR3 is 14 amino acids.

The chain employs TRBV20-1 and TRBJ2-1, with TRBD1 matching 10 bases. The CDR3 covers 14 residues. V dropped 6 bases and J dropped 4; count of bases not matched to a gene: 6. Germline V gene sequence: CDR1 DFQATT, CDR2 SNEGSKA (reference sequence). CDR3 bases: TGCAGTGCGGCGGGACAGGGGACTTACAATGAGCAGTTCTTC. As protein: CSAAGQGTYNEQFF.

The chain has TRBV6-5 and TRBJ2-5, with 7 bases matching TRBD2. The end of the DNA aligns better with TRBJ2-7, so the J call may be wrong. This CDR3 has 15 residues. The germline V gene encodes CDR1 MNHEY and CDR2 SVGAGI. The CDR3 is CASSLGGELSYEQYF. The CDR3 DNA follows: TGTGCCAGCAGTTTGGGAGGGGAACTCTCCTACGAGCAGTACTTC.

This clonotype appeared many times. The CDR3 spells CASSLGIGETQYF. DNA for the CDR3: TGCGCCAGCAGCCTGGGCATAGGGGAGACCCAGTACTTC. J is TRBJ2-5 and V is TRBV5-1, with D unclear. Trimming left V 4 bases short and J 5 bases short, with 12 bases between. Germline lookup yields CDR1 SGHRS and CDR2 YFSETQ. The CDR3 has 13 residues.

CDR3 residues: CSARNHRNTEAFF. CDR3 coding DNA: TGCAGTGCTAGAAACCACCGGAACACTGAAGCTTTCTTT. The V call is TRBV20-1, the J call TRBJ1-1, with unresolved D. Germline V CDR1 and CDR2: DFQATT, SNEGSKA (reference sequence). This CDR3 is built from 13 residues. Trimming removed 2 bases from V and 1 base from J, with 8 bases in between.

Note on this clonotype: This may be a read error, as it is one base from a much larger clone. The chain carries TRBV6-6 and TRBJ2-5; tentative D call: TRBD2 (7 bases). The end of the DNA is better explained by TRBJ2-7, so the J call may be wrong. The CDR3 consists of 15 residues. Germline-derived CDR1 and CDR2 are MNHNY and SVGAGI (reference sequence). The chain's CDR3 is CASRTEGGGPYEQYF. The CDR3 nucleotides are TGTGCCAGCAGAACGGAGGGGGGGGGCCCCTACGAGCAGTACTTC.

This clonotype was found many times. The rearrangement uses TRBV6-1 and TRBJ2-3, with D possibly TRBD1 on 6 matching bases. With 11 bases removed from V and 3 bases from J, the gap between germline ends came to 18 bases. The CDR3 has 14 amino acids. The germline V gene encodes CDR1 MNHNS and CDR2 SASEGT. The CDR3 coding sequence is TGTGCCCCAGCAAGCCGGGACACTACAGATACGCAGTATTTT. Protein sequence: CAPASRDTTDTQYF.

This clonotype has ten or more counts. V is TRBV5-1 and J is TRBJ2-3, with D unclear. Trimming took off 0 bases at V and 0 bases at J, with 8 bases between the two ends. Looked up from germline, CDR1 is SGHRS and CDR2 is YFSETQ. The CDR3 spans 15 residues. DNA of the CDR3: TGCGCCAGCAGCTTGGAAAGCGCTAGCACAGATACGCAGTATTTT. It is translated as CASSLESASTDTQYF.

This rearrangement joins TRBV20-1 to TRBJ1-1; unclear D gene. CDR3 length: 14 amino acids. Germline-derived CDR1 and CDR2 are DFQATT and SNEGSKA (reference sequence). CDR3 coding DNA: TGCAGGGCACGACCGGCCGGGCGGAGCGCTGAAGCTTTCTTT. This gives the protein CRARPAGRSAEAFF.

This clonotype was seen repeatedly, ten times or more. The DNA of the CDR3 is TGTGCCAGCAGTCGGACAAGCTCTGGAAACACCATATATTTT. It encodes CASSRTSSGNTIYF. The chain couples TRBV7-3 to TRBJ1-3; D possibly corresponds to TRBD1 (5 bases). The CDR3 sequence is 14 residues long. The V gene lost 6 bases and the J gene lost 0 bases, with 9 bases spanning the gap. Germline V lookup: CDR1 SGHTA, CDR2 FQGTGA.

This clonotype was counted many times. The chain combines TRBV7-2 with TRBJ1-2; no reliable D call. The CDR3 is 13 residues long. The V gene's germline CDR1 is SGHTA and CDR2 FQGNSA. Trimming stripped 6 bases from V and 2 bases from J, with 10 bases between. The CDR3: CASSPSLNYGYTF. The DNA of the CDR3 is TGTGCCAGCAGTCCCAGTTTGAACTATGGCTACACCTTC.